The clone carrying this TCR beta chain counts as medium-sized by frequency. Each sample's input was about 270 ng genomic DNA, roughly 38,000 genome equivalents. The sample originates from a study of T cell clusters in autoimmune cytopenias. TRB was amplified by touch-down multiplex PCR, primer pools A and B combined. TCRdb reanalyzed the multiplex PCR reads and collapses them to one entry per CDR3 protein, without DNA. This listing includes approximately 7,000 distinct CDR3 sequences. Germline V lookup: CDR1 MNHEY, CDR2 SVGAGI. The length of the CDR3 is 12 residues. The origin of this receptor is a human donor with an autoimmune cytopenia or autoimmune hepatitis (not recorded which). The chain carries TRBV6-5 and TRBJ1-2. The sample consisted of peripheral blood. CDR3 loop: CASRTTEYGYTF.